One and the same sample provided the 30 T cell receptor beta chains below, sequenced in a study of tumor-infiltrating lymphocytes in primary liver carcinoma. Without any cell sorting, roughly 20-32 mg of bulk tissue yielded co-extracted RNA and DNA. Reverse transcription of about 500 ng total RNA with a constant-region primer produced TCR beta cDNA. ARM-PCR, slightly modified, supplied the TCR beta libraries through three nested multiplex PCR rounds. TRBV1-TRBV30 forward primers and a C-beta reverse primer were used in the first two PCR rounds, which each ran for nine to ten cycles. TCRdb itself ran the multiplex PCR reads through MiXCR, one entry per CDR3 protein. Of 20,000 to 25,000 distinct CDR3 sequences listed, around 82% are singletons. Sequences were obtained from liver tumor tissue from sampling region 2. Subset meaning: tumor region T2, inferior pole. Receptors were obtained from a woman in her 30s with primary liver carcinoma and hepatitis B virus infection.

Of note for this clonotype: A clone one base away is much larger, so this may be a read error. The chain carries TRBV11-2 and TRBJ2-1; TRBD2 agrees at 13 bases. Germline V lookup: CDR1 SGHAT, CDR2 FQNNGV. The CDR3 extends over 17 amino acids. V was pared by 5 bases and J by 8 bases, with 12 bases of the junction left unmatched. The CDR3 DNA reads TGTGCCAGCAGCAGTAGACTAGCGGGAGGACCGGGGGATGAGCAGTTCTTC. Protein: CASSSRLAGGPGDEQFF.

In regard to this clonotype: One end of the junction varies from germline; a read error may be responsible. V is TRBV6-2 or TRBV6-3 and J is TRBJ2-1, with a weak D call TRBD2 (5 bases). This CDR3 has 14 amino acids. Germline values: CDR1 MNHEY, CDR2 SVGEGT. In nucleotides, the CDR3 is TGCGCCAGCAGTTACCGTAGCGTCTACAATGAGCAGTTGTTC. It yields the protein CASSYRSVYNEQLF.

Remarks on this clonotype: This is likely a read error, given that the CDR3 carries no conserved phenylalanine or tryptophan at its end. The DNA is omitted, as the CDR3 cannot be located on it reliably, and the CDR3 follows TCRdb's listing. The rearrangement uses TRBV6-5 and TRBJ2-2; whether TRBD1, the table's D call, matches the DNA was not checked. The CDR3 has 15 amino acids, counting both end residues. CDR1 and CDR2 from the germline V gene are MNHEY and SVGAGI. CDR3 amino acids: CASSPRTGFTGEPFI.

The table lists this clonotype with a count of one. The chain combines TRBV10-3 with TRBJ1-3; the D is unclear. The CDR3 is 14 residues long. The germline CDR1 and CDR2 sequences are ENHRY and SYGVKD. The CDR3 sequence is CVVCESVSGNTIYF. Written as DNA, the CDR3 is TGTGTCGTCTGTGAGTCAGTTTCTGGAAACACCATATATTTT.

V usage is TRBV11-2 and J usage is TRBJ1-4; possible D gene TRBD1, 5 bases. Germline V gives CDR1 SGHAT, CDR2 FQNNGV. The CDR3 has 16 amino acids. V gave up 7 bases and J gave up 0 bases, with 15 bases separating them. In DNA, the CDR3 is TGTGCCAGCAACTCTTTTCAGGGATCAACTAATGAAAAACTGTTTTTT. Protein: CASNSFQGSTNEKLFF.

With regard to this clonotype: The germline gene is not matched at one end of the junction; a read error may be the cause. The chain combines TRBV4-3 with TRBJ2-3; D gene unclear. Germline V gives CDR1 LGHNA, CDR2 YSLEER. The CDR3 has 18 amino acids. CDR3 residues: CASNQSVWLGDPDDTQYF. For the CDR3, the DNA is TGTGCCAGTAACCAGTCGGTCTGGCTGGGTGATCCCGATGATACGCAGTATTTT.

With regard to this clonotype: Relative to the germline gene, one junction end is altered; a read error may explain this. The V call is TRBV19, the J call TRBJ2-2; weak D call: TRBD2 (5 bases). Germline CDR1 and CDR2: LNHDA and SQIVND (reference sequence). The CDR3 length is 15 residues. CDR3 DNA: TGTGTCAGTAGCGATGGCCTTGGAGTCGGCAGGGAGCTGTTTTTT. Translating it yields CVSSDGLGVGRELFF.

Concerning this clonotype itself: No conserved phenylalanine or tryptophan is present at the end of the CDR3, so a read error is the likely explanation. V is TRBV4-3 and J is TRBJ2-7; 8 positions agree with TRBD1. CDR3 length equals 15 residues. Germline CDR1 LGHNA, CDR2 YSLEER. CDR3 DNA: TGCGCCAACAGCCAAGATCGATGGACAGGGCAGGAGCAGTACCTC. This encodes CANSQDRWTGQEQYL.

Points on this clonotype: Given a much more abundant clone one base away, this may be a read error. This sequence joins TRBV11-2 and TRBJ2-5; 11 bases match TRBD2. Germline CDR1 and CDR2: SGHAT and FQNNGV. The length of the CDR3 is 17 residues. CDR3 coding DNA: TGTGCCAGCAGCTTAGATATCCTAGCGGGGGGACAAGGGACCCAGTACTTC. This encodes CASSLDILAGGQGTQYF.

The rearrangement joins TRBV29-1 to TRBJ2-7, with 9 bases identical to TRBD1. CDR3 size: 12 residues. Germline loops: CDR1 SQVTM, CDR2 ANQGSEA. The CDR3 coding sequence is TGCATTGTAGGGACAGGGACCTACGAGCAGTACTTC. Encoded protein: CIVGTGTYEQYF.

Concerning this clonotype: At one end the junction does not follow the germline gene, possibly because of a read error. V gene TRBV4-1 combines with J gene TRBJ2-1; no firm D call. The CDR3 contains 13 residues. Per germline, CDR1 MGHRA and CDR2 YSYEKL. The CDR3 region is CASRQVLYNEQFF. Written as DNA, the CDR3 is TGCGCCAGCAGACAAGTACTGTACAACGAGCAGTTCTTC.

The genes are TRBV11-3 and TRBJ2-3; D is unclear. The CDR3 is made up of 11 amino acids. Germline V gene data show CDR1 as SGHNT and CDR2 as YENEEA. The V and J ends lost 8 bases and 8 bases respectively, with 11 bases between them. The chain's CDR3 is CASRYAVTQYF. CDR3 nucleotides: TGTGCCAGCCGCTACGCTGTTACGCAGTATTTT.

A few counts support this clonotype. Germline is not matched at one junction end, which may reflect a read error. The chain uses TRBV29-1 and TRBJ2-5; D is possibly TRBD1 or TRBD2 (5 bases each). The germline V gene encodes CDR1 SQVTM and CDR2 ANQGSEA. The CDR3 has 15 amino acids. The CDR3 sequence is CNAETGRGVRETQYF. DNA of the CDR3: TGCAACGCTGAAACCGGAAGGGGAGTGAGGGAGACCCAGTACTTT. Together with reference TRBV29-1 and TRBJ2-5, the CDR3 gives the full variable domain: SAVISQKPSRDICQRGTSLTIQCQVDSQVTMMFWYRQQPGQSLTLIATANQGSEATYESGFVIDKFPISRPNLTFSTLTVSNMSPEDSSIYLCNAETGRGVRETQYFGPGTRLLVL.

Concerning this clonotype itself: This clone may be a read error of a much larger clone one base away. The missing conserved phenylalanine or tryptophan at the end of this CDR3 makes a read error likely. The chain joins TRBV12-3 or TRBV12-4 to TRBJ2-7; D is possibly TRBD2 (5 bases). V was shortened by 5 bases and J by 2 bases, with 7 bases between the two germline ends. The CDR3 has 12 residues. The CDR3 nucleotides are TGTGCCAGCAGTGCACTAGCCTACGAGCAGTACTTG. Protein: CASSALAYEQYL.

In the case of this clonotype: At one of its ends the junction is not consistent with the germline gene, which may arise from a read error. The V and J genes are TRBV10-3 and TRBJ2-1; TRBD2 might be the D (6 bases). Germline values: CDR1 ENHRY, CDR2 SYGVKD. CDR3 length: 16 residues. CDR3 nucleotides: TGTACCATCAGTGAGTCGGCATCGGGAGCCTACAATGAGCGGTTCTTC. It specifies CTISESASGAYNERFF.

A note on this clonotype: One end of the junction does not line up with germline, which may come from a read error. The chain links TRBV11-3 to TRBJ2-7; either TRBD1 or TRBD2 may supply D (5 bases each). Per the germline V gene, CDR1 is SGHNT and CDR2 is YENEEA. This CDR3 is 15 amino acids long. CDR3 protein: CTSSLNRDLSYQQYF. The CDR3, as DNA: TGTACCAGCAGCTTAAACCGGGACCTCTCCTACCAGCAGTATTTC.

The count of this clonotype is one. V gene TRBV11-2 combines with J gene TRBJ1-1; tentatively, D is TRBD1 (5 bases). V was shortened by 5 bases and J by 2 bases, with 30 bases between the two germline ends. There are 20 residues in the CDR3. Germline lookup yields CDR1 SGHAT and CDR2 FQNNGV. The CDR3 loop reads CASSAREEGRKRWGNTEAFF. For the CDR3, the DNA is TGTGCCAGCAGCGCTCGGGAGGAGGGGCGCAAGAGGTGGGGTAACACTGAAGCTTTCTTT.

With respect to this clonotype: The CDR3 does not close with the conserved phenylalanine or tryptophan, likely indicating a read error. The chain links TRBV12-3 or TRBV12-4 to TRBJ1-3; D uncertain. This CDR3 has 12 residues. Deletions cut 8 bases from V and 0 bases from J, with 5 bases between. In nucleotides, the CDR3 is TGTGCCAGCGGGCGCTCTGGAAACACCATATATTTA. It yields the protein CASGRSGNTIYL.

Comments on this clonotype: An end of the junction differs from the germline gene, which may be a read error. The V and J genes are TRBV6-5 and TRBJ2-2; 8 nucleotides match TRBD1. Per the germline V gene, CDR1 is MNHEY and CDR2 is SVGAGI. The CDR3 loop spans 15 amino acids. Here the CDR3 reads CASSTRTGLTGELFF. The CDR3 coding sequence is TGTGCTAGCAGTACGCGGACAGGGCTCACCGGGGAGCTGTTTTTT.

To note about this clonotype: Germline is not matched at one junction end, which may reflect a read error. The chain joins TRBV11-2 to TRBJ1-4; D possibly corresponds to TRBD1 (5 bases). The germline V gene encodes CDR1 SGHAT and CDR2 FQNNGV. The CDR3 is made up of 12 amino acids. The CDR3 DNA follows: TGTACCAGCAGCCCATGGGGGGGAAAACCGTTTTTT. Its protein is CTSSPWGGKPFF.

As to this clonotype: This CDR3 fails to terminate in the conserved phenylalanine or tryptophan, so it likely reflects a read error. The limits of the CDR3 on the DNA are not certain, so only TCRdb's listed CDR3 is given. The rearrangement uses TRBV11-3 and TRBJ2-1; TRBD2 is taken as the D call from the table, unchecked against the DNA. A total of 15 residues make up the CDR3, ends included. CDR1 and CDR2 (germline): SGHNT, YENEEA. The CDR3 is CASSRLAGGGYVQSL.

Concerning this clonotype itself: One end of the junction does not line up with germline, which may come from a read error. This sequence joins TRBV5-8 and TRBJ2-1; no reliable D call. This CDR3 spans 15 amino acids. Germline values: CDR1 SGHTS, CDR2 YDEGEE. The CDR3: CTSSYGQSSYIEQFF. In nucleotides, the CDR3 is TGTACCAGCAGCTATGGTCAAAGCTCCTACATTGAGCAGTTCTTC.

This chain's CDR3 is CSSVPWGGGYTF. In DNA form, the CDR3 reads TGCAGCTCTGTACCTTGGGGCGGTGGCTACACCTTC. This chain joins TRBV29-1 and TRBJ1-2; perhaps TRBD1 as D (5 bases). This CDR3 is 12 amino acids long. Germline CDR1 reads SQVTM; CDR2 reads ANQGSEA. V lost 8 bases, J lost 7 bases, and 17 bases lay in between. Supplemented by reference TRBV29-1 and TRBJ1-2, the full variable domain reads SAVISQKPSRDICQRGTSLTIQCQVDSQVTMMFWYRQQPGQSLTLIATANQGSEATYESGFVIDKFPISRPNLTFSTLTVSNMSPEDSSIYLCSSVPWGGGYTFGSGTRLTVV.

By share of the sample, this clonotype is medium-sized. In DNA form, the CDR3 reads TGTGCCAGCAGTTTGCAGGAGAATCCCTACGAGCAGTACTTC. This translates into CASSLQENPYEQYF. The chain uses TRBV6-2 or TRBV6-3 and TRBJ2-7; unclear D gene. The CDR3 has 14 amino acids. Germline assignment: CDR1 MNHEY and CDR2 SVGEGT. With 4 bases removed from V and 2 bases from J, the gap between germline ends came to 12 bases.

The rearrangement links TRBV6-5 to TRBJ1-6; no clear D. V was shortened by 6 bases and J by 9 bases, with 18 bases between the two germline ends. From germline, CDR1 is MNHEY and CDR2 SVGAGI. CDR3 length equals 15 residues. The CDR3 region is CASRERSAYLSPLHF. The CDR3 DNA follows: TGTGCCAGCAGGGAAAGGAGTGCCTATCTTTCACCCCTCCACTTT.

This clonotype has just a few counts. The limits of the CDR3 on the DNA are not certain, so only TCRdb's listed CDR3 is given. The V and J genes are TRBV18 and TRBJ1-2; the table's D call of TRBD1 was not tested on the DNA. CDR1 is KGHSH and CDR2 is LQKENI in the germline V gene. A total of 16 residues make up the CDR3, ends included. The CDR3 sequence: CASQPPAGQGDYGCTF.

DNA for the CDR3: TGTGCCAGCAGTTACTTTGCCGGGGTATTGTTTTTT. Encoded protein: CASSYFAGVLFF. The chain is built from TRBV6-5 and TRBJ2-2; D may be TRBD2 (5 bases). Germline CDR1 and CDR2: MNHEY and SVGAGI. This CDR3 has 12 amino acids. Trimming pared 1 base from V and 15 bases from J, leaving 12 bases between.

A remark on this clonotype: At one of its ends the junction is not consistent with the germline gene, which may arise from a read error. This CDR3 reads CASSSPSSVLAGGSLIEQLF. The CDR3 DNA follows: TGTGCCAGCAGTTCTCCCTCTTCGGTTTTAGCGGGAGGCAGCCTCATTGAGCAGCTCTTC. J is TRBJ2-1 and V is TRBV28, with 10 positions matching TRBD2. Germline V lookup: CDR1 MDHEN, CDR2 SYDVKM. CDR3 length: 20 residues.

The rearrangement links TRBV11-3 to TRBJ2-1, with 9 bases aligning to TRBD2. V lost 5 bases, J lost 10 bases, and 12 bases stayed unmatched. CDR1 and CDR2 from the germline V gene are SGHNT and YENEEA. The CDR3 loop spans 15 amino acids. In nucleotides, the CDR3 is TGTGCCAGCAGCCGACTAGCGGCGGGGAGGTACGAGCAGTTCTTC. It encodes CASSRLAAGRYEQFF.

Remarks on this clonotype: One end of the junction is discordant with germline, which a read error may explain. The V call is TRBV7-9, the J call TRBJ2-1, with 7 bases fitting TRBD2. CDR3 length: 14 residues. The germline CDR1 and CDR2 sequences are SEHNR and FQNEAQ (reference sequence). As DNA, the CDR3 is TGTACCAGCAGCTCCGGTGCTACCGGGAGGTATCAGTTCTTC. It codes for CTSSSGATGRYQFF.